These 5 T cell receptor beta chains originate from one sample sequenced in a study of T cell changes during pregnancy in multiple sclerosis. Clones were read by immunoSEQ multiplex PCR, and TCRdb kept only the in-frame ones, dropping some. The sample carries under 65,000 clones, about 93% recorded once. The sequencing used CD8+ T cells from peripheral blood mononuclear cells, collected in the third trimester of pregnancy. The receptors derive from a female donor with multiple sclerosis, enrolled in a pregnancy study.

This sequence joins TRBV2 and TRBJ2-2, with 7 bases fitting TRBD1. The ends lost 11 bases at V and 4 bases at J; junction bases unmatched: 7. This CDR3 comprises 13 residues. Germline V gene sequence: CDR1 SNHLY, CDR2 FYNNEI. CDR3 sequence reads: CAGTTGFTGELFF. The CDR3 coding sequence is TGTGCCGGAACGACAGGGTTCACCGGGGAGCTGTTTTTT. Supplemented by reference TRBV2 and TRBJ2-2, the full variable domain reads EPEVTQTPSHQVTQMGQEVILRCVPISNHLYFYWYRQILGQKVEFLVSFYNNEISEKSEIFDDQFSVERPDGSNFTLKIRSTKLEDSAMYFCAGTTGFTGELFFGEGSRLTVL.

This chain uses TRBV5-1 with TRBJ2-7, with TRBD1 matching over 7 bases. The V gene end was trimmed by 1 base and the J gene end by 2 bases; junction bases not matched to a gene: 0. Germline V gives CDR1 SGHRS, CDR2 YFSETQ. CDR3 size: 13 residues. DNA for the CDR3: TGCGCCAGCAGCTTGCAGGGGGCCTACGAGCAGTACTTC. Protein: CASSLQGAYEQYF.

The V call is TRBV6-1, the J call TRBJ2-1; D perhaps matches TRBD2 (6 bases). Trimming left V 2 bases short and J 8 bases short, with 19 bases between. The CDR3 has 16 amino acids. Germline V lookup: CDR1 MNHNS, CDR2 SASEGT. CDR3 in DNA: TGTGCCAGCAGTGAATTTCAGACCCACGGAGGGGATGAGCAGTTCTTC. Residues: CASSEFQTHGGDEQFF.

This rearrangement joins TRBV29-1 to TRBJ1-1, with D possibly TRBD1 on 5 matching bases. The V gene lost 5 bases and the J gene lost 5 bases, with 12 bases spanning the gap. Germline CDR1 is SQVTM and CDR2 is ANQGSEA. CDR3 size: 12 residues. CDR3 DNA: TGCAGCGTTTCCCCCAGGGAAACTGAAGCTTTCTTT. This encodes CSVSPRETEAFF.

Comments on this clone: In the same sample, other DNA sequences code for this CDR3. The rearrangement joins TRBV19 to TRBJ1-1; TRBD1 might be the D (6 bases). Germline V gene data show CDR1 as LNHDA and CDR2 as SQIVND (reference sequence). Trimming left V 2 bases short and J 4 bases short, with 11 bases between. The CDR3 loop spans 14 amino acids. The CDR3 DNA sequence: TGTGCCAGTAGTATATTGGGAGGGGGCACTGAAGCTTTCTTT. It specifies CASSILGGGTEAFF. Based on the CDR3 plus reference TRBV19 and TRBJ1-1, the full variable domain is DGGITQSPKYLFRKEGQNVTLSCEQNLNHDAMYWYRQDPGQGLRLIYYSQIVNDFQKGDIAEGYSVSREKKESFPLTVTSAQKNPTAFYLCASSILGGGTEAFFGQGTRLTVV.